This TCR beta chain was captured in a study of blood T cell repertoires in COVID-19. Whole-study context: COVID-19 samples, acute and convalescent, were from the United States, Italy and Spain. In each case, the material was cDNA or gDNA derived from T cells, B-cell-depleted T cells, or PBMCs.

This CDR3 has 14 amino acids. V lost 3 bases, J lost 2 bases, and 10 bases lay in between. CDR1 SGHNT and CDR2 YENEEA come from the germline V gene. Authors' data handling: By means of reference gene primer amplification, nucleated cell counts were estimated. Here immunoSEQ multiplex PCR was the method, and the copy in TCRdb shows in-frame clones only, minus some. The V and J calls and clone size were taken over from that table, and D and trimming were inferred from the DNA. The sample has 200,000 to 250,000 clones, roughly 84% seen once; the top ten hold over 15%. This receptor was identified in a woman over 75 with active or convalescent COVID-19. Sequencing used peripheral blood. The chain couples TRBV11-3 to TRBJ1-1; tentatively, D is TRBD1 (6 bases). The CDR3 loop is CASSFGGDNTEAFF. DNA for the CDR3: TGTGCCAGCAGCTTTGGGGGCGACAACACTGAAGCTTTCTTT.